This T cell receptor beta chain came from a study of CD8+ T cells in alopecia areata. Study observations and caveats: Sharing of TCRs across patients appeared less clear than in mice, possibly for HLA-related reasons. Clonality was higher in lesional than normal scalp, especially in alopecia totalis/universalis.

Using a FACSAria, the CD4+ and CD8+ T cells were sorted from the PBMCs. Extracted from the samples, RNA was reverse transcribed into cDNA to serve as the sequencing template. The data were produced by immunoSEQ multiplex PCR, yet TCRdb's version contains in-frame clones alone and is incomplete. The data contain around 150,000 clones, around 54% of them singletons. In the case of this clone: Its target is unknown.

Germline CDR1 is SQVTM and CDR2 is ANQGSEA. Trimming shortened V by 6 bases and J by 2 bases, and 14 bases separated the two germline ends. CDR3 length: 14 residues. This sequence joins TRBV29-1 and TRBJ1-3; D is ambiguous. Sequencing used CD4+ T cells sorted from blood. The TCR originated in a human donor in good health. The CDR3 protein is CSVGKIETGNTIYF. The DNA for the CDR3 is TGCAGCGTGGGGAAGATTGAGACTGGAAACACCATATATTTT. Variable domain in full (rest from reference TRBV29-1 and TRBJ1-3): SAVISQKPSRDICQRGTSLTIQCQVDSQVTMMFWYRQQPGQSLTLIATANQGSEATYESGFVIDKFPISRPNLTFSTLTVSNMSPEDSSIYLCSVGKIETGNTIYFGEGSWLTVV.